This TCR beta chain was sequenced for a study of HIV-infected patients and healthy controls. cDNA was made from roughly 470 ng RNA using alpha and beta constant primers. Each of the alpha and beta chains got its own library through chain-specific third strand synthesis with indices. TCRdb reprocessed the 5' RACE reads via MiXCR and lists one record per CDR3 protein. Here the sample spans 15,000 to 20,000 distinct CDR3 sequences, 10% being singletons. The repertoire came from unfractionated whole blood and reflected all unsorted peripheral T cells. V was clipped by 5 bases and J by 0 bases, with 11 bases between them. Germline CDR1 and CDR2: MGHDK and SYGVNS. The CDR3 has 15 residues. There are a few counts of this clonotype.

V usage is TRBV25-1 and J usage is TRBJ2-1; a weak D match, TRBD1 (5 bases). The origin of this receptor is an adult in good health. The sample taken for sequencing was blood. The CDR3 nucleotides read TGTGCCAGCAGTCCCTCAGGGATCTCCTACAATGAGCAGTTCTTC. Protein sequence: CASSPSGISYNEQFF.